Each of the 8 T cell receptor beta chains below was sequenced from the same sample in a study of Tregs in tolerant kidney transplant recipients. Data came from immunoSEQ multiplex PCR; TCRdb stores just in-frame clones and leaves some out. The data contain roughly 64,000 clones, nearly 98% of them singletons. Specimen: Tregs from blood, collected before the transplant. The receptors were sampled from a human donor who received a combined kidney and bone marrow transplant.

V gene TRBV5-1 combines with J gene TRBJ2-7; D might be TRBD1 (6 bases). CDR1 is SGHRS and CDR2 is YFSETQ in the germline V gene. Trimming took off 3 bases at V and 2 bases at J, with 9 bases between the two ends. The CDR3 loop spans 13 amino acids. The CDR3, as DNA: TGCGCCAGCAGCTCCCAGGGGACCTACGAGCAGTACTTC. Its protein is CASSSQGTYEQYF.

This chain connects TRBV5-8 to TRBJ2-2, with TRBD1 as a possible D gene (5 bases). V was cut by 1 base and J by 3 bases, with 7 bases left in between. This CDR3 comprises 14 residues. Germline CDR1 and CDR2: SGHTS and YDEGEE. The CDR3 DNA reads TGTGCCAGCAGCTTGAGGGGCTACACCGGGGAGCTGTTTTTT. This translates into CASSLRGYTGELFF.

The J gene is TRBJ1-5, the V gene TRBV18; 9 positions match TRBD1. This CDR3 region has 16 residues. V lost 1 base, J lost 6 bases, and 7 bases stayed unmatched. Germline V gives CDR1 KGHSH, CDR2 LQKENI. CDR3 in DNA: TGTGCCAGCTCACCACGCGCGGGACAGGGAGGTCAGCCCCAGCATTTT. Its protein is CASSPRAGQGGQPQHF.

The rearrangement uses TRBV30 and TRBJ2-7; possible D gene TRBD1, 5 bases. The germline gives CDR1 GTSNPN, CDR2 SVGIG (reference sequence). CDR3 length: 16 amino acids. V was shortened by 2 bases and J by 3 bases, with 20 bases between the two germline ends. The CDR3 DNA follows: TGTGCCTGGAGTACACGCGGACAAGGGGTCCTCTACGAGCAGTACTTC. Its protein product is CAWSTRGQGVLYEQYF.

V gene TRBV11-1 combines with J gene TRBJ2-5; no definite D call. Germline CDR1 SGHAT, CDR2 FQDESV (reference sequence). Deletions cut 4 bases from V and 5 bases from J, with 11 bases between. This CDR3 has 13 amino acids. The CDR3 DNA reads TGTGCCAGCAGCTCCCAGGTTGTGGAGACCCAGTACTTC. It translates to CASSSQVVETQYF. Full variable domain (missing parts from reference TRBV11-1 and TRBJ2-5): EAEVAQSPRYKITEKSQAVAFWCDPISGHATLYWYRQILGQGPELLVQFQDESVVDDSQLPKDRFSAERLKGVDSTLKIQPAELGDSAMYLCASSSQVVETQYFGPGTRLLVL.

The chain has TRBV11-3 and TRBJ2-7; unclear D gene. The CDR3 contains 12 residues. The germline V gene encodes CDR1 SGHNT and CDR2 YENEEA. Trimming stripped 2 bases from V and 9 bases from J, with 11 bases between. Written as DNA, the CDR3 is TGTGCCAGCAGCTTAAGGCCAGCGCTGCAGTACTTC. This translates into CASSLRPALQYF.

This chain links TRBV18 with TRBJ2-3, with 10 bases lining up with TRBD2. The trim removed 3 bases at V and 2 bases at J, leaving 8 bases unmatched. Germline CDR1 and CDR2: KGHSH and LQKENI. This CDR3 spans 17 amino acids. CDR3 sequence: CASSPVVAGGPTDTQYF. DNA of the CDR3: TGTGCCAGCTCACCGGTAGTAGCGGGGGGCCCCACAGATACGCAGTATTTT.

CDR3 region: CASSERGRLINYGYTF. The CDR3 DNA is TGTGCCAGCAGTGAACGAGGGCGACTAATTAACTATGGCTACACCTTC. The genes are TRBV6-1 and TRBJ1-2; D gene ambiguous. In germline, CDR1 is MNHNS, CDR2 SASEGT. V was clipped by 2 bases and J by 1 base, with 14 bases between them. The CDR3 is 16 residues long.